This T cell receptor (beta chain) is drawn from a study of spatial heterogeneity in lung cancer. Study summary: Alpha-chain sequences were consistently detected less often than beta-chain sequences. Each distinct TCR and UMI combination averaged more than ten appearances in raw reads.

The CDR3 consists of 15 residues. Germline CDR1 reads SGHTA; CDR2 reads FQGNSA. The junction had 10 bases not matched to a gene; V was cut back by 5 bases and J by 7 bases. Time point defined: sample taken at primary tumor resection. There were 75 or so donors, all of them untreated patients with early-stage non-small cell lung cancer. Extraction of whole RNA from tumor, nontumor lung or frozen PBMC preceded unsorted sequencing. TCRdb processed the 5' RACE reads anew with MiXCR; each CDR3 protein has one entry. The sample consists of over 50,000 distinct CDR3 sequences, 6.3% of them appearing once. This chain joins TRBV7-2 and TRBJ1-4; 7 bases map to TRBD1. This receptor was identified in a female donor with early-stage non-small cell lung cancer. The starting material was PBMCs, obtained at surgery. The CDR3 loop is CASSQSDRVGEKLFF. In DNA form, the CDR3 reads TGTGCCAGCAGCCAAAGCGACAGGGTGGGTGAAAAACTGTTTTTT.